The clone carrying this TCR beta chain was seen once. Its antigen is as yet unknown. One junction end does not reproduce the germline sequence, and a read error may be involved. The data derive from a study of STAT3 mutations in large granular lymphocyte leukemia. Points from the study as a whole: After therapy, about 35% of the 18 patients switched clonotypes, all new clones STAT3 wild type. At least one immunodominant TCR beta clonotype appeared in every T-cell large granular lymphocyte leukemia patient.

The repertoire was sequenced with immunoSEQ multiplex PCR; TCRdb's copy has only in-frame clones and lacks some. The data show 3,100 or so clones, nearly 70% seen once. Germline assignment: CDR1 SSHAT and CDR2 FNYEAQ (reference sequence). The CDR3 sequence is 13 residues long. The sequenced material came from peripheral blood mononuclear cells. This TCR was sampled from a woman between 35 and 50 years old with T-cell large granular lymphocyte leukemia. Some clones in this sample may be carry-over from other donors' samples. The genes are TRBV7-7 and TRBJ1-5; a weak D match, TRBD1 (5 bases). The CDR3 region is CASSLGHNQPQHF. The CDR3 DNA follows: TGTGCTAGCAGCTTAGGACACAATCAGCCCCAGCATTTT.